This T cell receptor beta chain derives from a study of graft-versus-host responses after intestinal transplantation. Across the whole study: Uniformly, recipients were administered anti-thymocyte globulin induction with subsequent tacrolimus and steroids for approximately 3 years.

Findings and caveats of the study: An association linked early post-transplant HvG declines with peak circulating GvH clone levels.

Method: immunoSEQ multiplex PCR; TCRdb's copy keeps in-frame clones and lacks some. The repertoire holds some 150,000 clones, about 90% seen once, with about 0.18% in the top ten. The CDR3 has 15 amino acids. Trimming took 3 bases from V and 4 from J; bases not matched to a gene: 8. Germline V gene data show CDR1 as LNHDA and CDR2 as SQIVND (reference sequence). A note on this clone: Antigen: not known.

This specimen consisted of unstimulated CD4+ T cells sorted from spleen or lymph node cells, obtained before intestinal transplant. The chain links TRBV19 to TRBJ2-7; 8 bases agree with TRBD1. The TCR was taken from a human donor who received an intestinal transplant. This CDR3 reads CASSIRAGGSYEQYF. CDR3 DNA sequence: TGTGCCAGTAGTATTCGGGCAGGGGGCTCGTACGAGCAGTACTTC.